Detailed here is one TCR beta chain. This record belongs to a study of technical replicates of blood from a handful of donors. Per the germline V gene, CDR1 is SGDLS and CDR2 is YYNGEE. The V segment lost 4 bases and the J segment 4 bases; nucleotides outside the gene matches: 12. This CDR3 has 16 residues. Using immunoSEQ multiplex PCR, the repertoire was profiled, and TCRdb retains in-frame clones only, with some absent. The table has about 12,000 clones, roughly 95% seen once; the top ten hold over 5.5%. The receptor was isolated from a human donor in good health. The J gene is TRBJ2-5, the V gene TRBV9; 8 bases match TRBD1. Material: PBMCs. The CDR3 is CASSPTAGGAGETQYF. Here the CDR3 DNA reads TGTGCCAGCAGCCCAACCGCAGGGGGCGCCGGAGAGACCCAGTACTTC.